This TCR beta chain was profiled in a study of T cells in Graves' hyperthyroidism and ophthalmopathy. Broader study findings: With a median lead of roughly 6.2 months before onset, the model predicted ophthalmopathy. Blood also carried most thyroid clonotypes expanded above 0.001.

As concerns this clonotype: No antigen is known for it.

Germline CDR1 is KGHSH and CDR2 is LQKENI. The CDR3 extends over 16 amino acids. V dropped 1 base and J dropped 3 bases, with 16 bases sitting between them. The CDR3 regions of TCR beta were amplified from RNA transcripts. When the TCR CDR3 underwent first-round RT-PCR, the HTBI primer set was used. In TCRdb, the multiplex PCR reads were re-called with MiXCR into one record per CDR3 protein. The repertoire holds 350,000 to 500,000 distinct CDR3 sequences, with roughly an eighth as singletons. Lactation, pregnancy, other autoimmune disease or uncontrolled infection excluded patients. The chain links TRBV18 to TRBJ2-7, with D unclear. This TCR came from a woman aged 18-29 years with Graves' hyperthyroidism. Sequenced sample: blood. The CDR3 spells CASSPLPSESGYEQYF. In DNA, the CDR3 is TGTGCCAGCTCACCACTGCCGAGTGAGTCGGGCTACGAGCAGTACTTC.